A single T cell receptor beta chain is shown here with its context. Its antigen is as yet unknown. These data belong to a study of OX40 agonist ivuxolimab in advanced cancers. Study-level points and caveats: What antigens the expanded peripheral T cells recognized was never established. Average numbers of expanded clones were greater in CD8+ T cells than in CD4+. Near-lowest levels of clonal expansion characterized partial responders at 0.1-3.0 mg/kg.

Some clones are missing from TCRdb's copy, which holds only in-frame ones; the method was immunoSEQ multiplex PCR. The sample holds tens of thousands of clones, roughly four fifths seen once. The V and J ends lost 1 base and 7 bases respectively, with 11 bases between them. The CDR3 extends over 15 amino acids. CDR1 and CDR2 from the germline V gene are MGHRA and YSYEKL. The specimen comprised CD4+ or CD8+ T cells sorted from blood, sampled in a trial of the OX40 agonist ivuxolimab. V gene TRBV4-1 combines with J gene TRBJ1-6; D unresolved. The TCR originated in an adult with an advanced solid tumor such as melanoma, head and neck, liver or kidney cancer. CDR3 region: CASSQVRGENSPLHF. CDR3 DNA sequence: TGCGCCAGCAGCCAAGTACGAGGTGAGAATTCACCCCTCCACTTT.